These 23 T cell receptor beta chains came from one sample sequenced in a study of cytomegalovirus exposure and HLA in healthy donors. Primers: 60 Vbeta forward and 13 Jbeta reverse. Assay: immunoSEQ multiplex PCR; the TCRdb copy retains only in-frame clones and omits some. The sample includes about 140,000 clones, 70% of them seen just once. Input material: PBMCs. Receptors were obtained from a woman aged 25 to 39 in good health and CMV-seronegative.

The table lists this clone with a count of one. The chain employs TRBV6-5 and TRBJ2-6, with D possibly TRBD1 on 7 matching bases. Trimming removed 6 bases at V and 4 bases at J, with 10 bases between. Germline values: CDR1 MNHEY, CDR2 SVGAGI. The CDR3 loop spans 14 amino acids. The CDR3 spells CASREGAGANVLTF. CDR3 bases: TGTGCCAGCAGGGAGGGGGCCGGGGCCAACGTCCTGACTTTC.

This chain connects TRBV5-5 to TRBJ1-3; possibly TRBD1 for D (5 bases). The V end lost 1 base, the J end lost 4 bases, and 21 bases lay between the germline ends. Germline V gives CDR1 SGHKS, CDR2 YYEKEE (reference sequence). This CDR3 is 18 amino acids long. The CDR3 nucleotides read TGTGCCAGCAGCTTGTTCAGGGATTATACAGTCGCCGGAAACACCATATATTTT. It specifies CASSLFRDYTVAGNTIYF.

In this sample, this clone turned up a few times. V and J are TRBV5-6 and TRBJ2-1, with D possibly TRBD2 on 7 matching bases. Germline V gene lookup returns CDR1 SGHDT and CDR2 YYEEEE. V lost 3 bases and J 9 bases, leaving 19 bases between the germline ends. There are 15 residues in the CDR3. This chain's CDR3 is CASSSGGGWDGEQFF. The CDR3 bases are TGTGCCAGCAGCTCCGGCGGGGGCTGGGATGGTGAGCAGTTCTTC.

This chain links TRBV12-1 with TRBJ1-1; the table's D call of TRBD1 was not tested on the DNA. TRBV12-1 is given as a pseudogene. The CDR3 runs to 16 residues. The CDR3 reads CASSARDRGFRTEAFF. In DNA form, the CDR3 reads TGTGCCAGCAGCGCCCGGGACAGGGGTTTTCGGACTGAAGCTTTCTTT.

The CDR3: CARDTGLNTGELFF. DNA of the CDR3: TGTGCCCGGGACACGGGACTAAACACCGGGGAGCTGTTTTTT. The chain uses TRBV30 and TRBJ2-2; tentative D call: TRBD2 (7 bases). V lost 8 bases to trimming and J lost 2 bases, with 15 bases between them. CDR3 length equals 14 residues. CDR1 GTSNPN and CDR2 SVGIG come from the germline V gene (reference sequence).

CDR3 sequence reads: CASSSIGGETQYF. In DNA form, the CDR3 reads TGTGCCAGCAGCTCCATTGGGGGGGAGACCCAGTACTTC. The chain couples TRBV7-9 to TRBJ2-5; D is possibly TRBD2 (6 bases). Trimming cost V 4 bases and J 5 bases, with 11 bases left between them. This CDR3 spans 13 amino acids. Per the germline V gene, CDR1 is SEHNR and CDR2 is FQNEAQ (reference sequence).

This sequence joins TRBV7-2 and TRBJ1-1; a weak D match, TRBD1 (6 bases). Trimming left V 0 bases short and J 1 base short, with 15 bases between. Per the germline V gene, CDR1 is SGHTA and CDR2 is FQGNSA. The CDR3 has 17 amino acids. This CDR3 is CASSLAVGARGNTEAFF. The CDR3 coding sequence is TGTGCCAGCAGCTTAGCAGTGGGGGCGCGAGGGAACACTGAAGCTTTCTTT.

In this sample, this clone turned up a few times. The rearrangement joins TRBV29-1 to TRBJ2-3; 9 positions match TRBD1. Germline V gives CDR1 SQVTM, CDR2 ANQGSEA. V lost 4 bases and J lost 4; bases outside the gene matches: 6. The CDR3 sequence is 14 residues long. CDR3 amino acids: CSVAWGQGADTQYF. The DNA for the CDR3 is TGCAGCGTTGCGTGGGGACAGGGAGCAGATACGCAGTATTTT.

The chain joins TRBV5-1 to TRBJ1-1, with 8 bases fitting TRBD1. This CDR3 comprises 14 residues. The trim removed 3 bases at V and 6 bases at J, leaving 7 bases unmatched. Germline V gene lookup returns CDR1 SGHRS and CDR2 YFSETQ. As DNA, the CDR3 is TGCGCCAGCAGCTCGACAGGGGAGTACGCTGAAGCTTTCTTT. As protein: CASSSTGEYAEAFF.

This clone has just a few counts. The V call is TRBV7-3, the J call TRBJ2-3; TRBD2 matches 8 bases. The CDR3 runs 15 residues. The J segment lost 6 bases and the V segment lost 5 bases, leaving 10 bases of the junction unmatched. Germline V gene sequence: CDR1 SGHTA, CDR2 FQGTGA. As DNA, the CDR3 is TGTGCCAGCAGCCACCAAGCGGGGGTGTCGGATACGCAGTATTTT. It is translated as CASSHQAGVSDTQYF.

J is TRBJ2-5 and V is TRBV2, with no clear D. Germline V gives CDR1 SNHLY, CDR2 FYNNEI. V dropped 4 bases and J dropped 11 bases, with 11 bases sitting between them. The CDR3 is made up of 11 amino acids. The CDR3 protein is CASSVLLEQYF. For the CDR3, the DNA is TGTGCCAGCAGTGTGCTCCTTGAGCAGTACTTC.

The V and J genes are TRBV7-2 and TRBJ2-6, with 9 bases that match TRBD1. From germline, CDR1 is SGHTA and CDR2 FQGNSA. V was clipped by 4 bases and J by 2 bases; unmatched bases: 6. The CDR3 loop spans 17 amino acids. CDR3 bases: TGTGCCAGCAGCTCGGGACAGGGTTTAACTGGGGCCAACGTCCTGACTTTC. This gives the protein CASSSGQGLTGANVLTF.

About this clone: The germline gene is not matched at one end of the junction; a read error may be the cause. The chain links TRBV7-6 to TRBJ1-4; TRBD1 agrees at 8 bases. CDR1 SGHVS and CDR2 FNYEAQ come from the germline V gene. The CDR3 length is 16 residues. This chain's CDR3 is CAGSSQAAGTGEKLFF. The CDR3 DNA is TGTGCCGGCAGCTCGCAAGCTGCCGGGACAGGTGAAAAACTGTTTTTT.

This clone was counted only a few times. The V and J genes are TRBV5-1 and TRBJ2-3; 7 positions match TRBD1. The germline gives CDR1 SGHRS, CDR2 YFSETQ. Trimming removed 4 bases from V and 3 bases from J; junction bases left unmatched: 11. This CDR3 is built from 16 residues. CDR3 amino acids: CASSPDGTEGTDTQYF. CDR3 nucleotides: TGCGCCAGCAGCCCCGACGGGACAGAGGGGACAGATACGCAGTATTTT.

This clone was seen more than once but under ten times. Other DNA sequences in the sample encode the same CDR3. The V gene is TRBV7-3, the J gene TRBJ1-1; possibly TRBD1 for D (6 bases). The germline V and J ends were trimmed by 2 bases and 3 bases, with 10 bases remaining between them. CDR3 length: 14 amino acids. Germline V gives CDR1 SGHTA, CDR2 FQGTGA. For the CDR3, the DNA is TGTGCCAGCAGCTTACAAGGGGGGGACACTGAAGCTTTCTTT. It translates to CASSLQGGDTEAFF.

CDR3 residues: CASSPYRRLAGGYEQFF. The DNA for the CDR3 is TGTGCCAGCAGCCCTTACCGCCGACTAGCGGGAGGCTATGAGCAGTTCTTC. The V and J genes are TRBV9 and TRBJ2-1; 13 nucleotides match TRBD2. Germline trimming cut 4 bases from V and 8 bases from J; bases unmatched to any gene: 12. The germline V gene encodes CDR1 SGDLS and CDR2 YYNGEE. CDR3 length: 17 amino acids.

The genes are TRBV7-9 and TRBJ1-2; 10 bases line up with TRBD1. CDR1 SEHNR and CDR2 FQNEAQ come from the germline V gene (reference sequence). The ends lost 6 bases at V and 5 bases at J; junction bases unmatched: 12. The length of the CDR3 is 16 residues. DNA of the CDR3: TGTGCCAGCAGTTCCACTGGGACAGGGGCTTGGTATGGCTACACCTTC. It yields the protein CASSSTGTGAWYGYTF.

The chain joins TRBV21-1 to TRBJ1-5; the table's D call of TRBD1 was not tested on the DNA. TRBV21-1 has pseudogene status. The CDR3 has 17 amino acids. CDR3 protein: CASSEDRGPFSNQPQHF. DNA of the CDR3: TGTGCCAGCAGCGAGGACAGGGGGCCCTTCAGCAATCAGCCCCAGCATTTT.

This chain uses TRBV7-8 with TRBJ2-2; possibly TRBD1 for D (6 bases). The CDR3 consists of 16 residues. The ends were cut back, 0 bases at V and 5 bases at J, with 13 bases in the middle. In germline, CDR1 is SGHVS, CDR2 FQNEAQ. The CDR3 loop reads CASSLAGGQLTGELFF. CDR3 nucleotides: TGTGCCAGCAGCTTAGCAGGTGGACAGTTAACCGGGGAGCTGTTTTTT. The full variable domain, completed using reference TRBV7-8 and TRBJ2-2, is GAGVSQSPRYKVAKRGQDVALRCDPISGHVSLFWYQQALGQGPEFLTYFQNEAQLDKSGLPSDRFFAERPEGSVSTLKIQRTQQEDSAVYLCASSLAGGQLTGELFFGEGSRLTVL.

This chain links TRBV18 with TRBJ2-5; 7 nucleotides agree with TRBD1. V lost 0 bases and J lost 5; bases outside the gene matches: 6. The CDR3 has 15 residues. CDR1 is KGHSH, CDR2 LQKENI, per germline. For the CDR3, the DNA is TGTGCCAGCTCACCACCGGGAGTCAGGGGGGAGACCCAGTACTTC. Its translation: CASSPPGVRGETQYF.

This clone was seen more than once but under ten times. CDR3 bases: TGTGCCAGCAGCTTGCAGGGGCTTGATTCACCCCTCCACTTT. Translated: CASSLQGLDSPLHF. The chain links TRBV7-9 to TRBJ1-6, with a tentative D call TRBD1 (6 bases). CDR1 SEHNR and CDR2 FQNEAQ come from the germline V gene (reference sequence). V was clipped by 3 bases and J by 8 bases, with 11 bases between them. CDR3 length equals 14 residues.

This chain uses TRBV6-7 with TRBJ1-2; D ambiguous. TRBV6-7 is classed as an ORF, of uncertain function. This CDR3 contains 17 residues. V lost 9 bases and J 3 bases, leaving 26 bases between the germline ends. CDR3 sequence reads: CARKCGHDVDLDYGYTF. CDR3 nucleotides: TGTGCCAGGAAATGCGGCCATGATGTTGACCTCGACTATGGCTACACCTTC.

As for this clone: One junction end does not reproduce the germline sequence, and a read error may be involved. This chain links TRBV5-1 with TRBJ2-7; perhaps TRBD1 as D (6 bases). Germline assignment: CDR1 SGHRS and CDR2 YFSETQ. This CDR3 contains 15 residues. CDR3 sequence reads: CASSSEGTGTNEQHF. Here the CDR3 DNA reads TGCGCCAGCAGCTCAGAAGGCACAGGGACCAACGAGCAGCACTTC.